The next 24 T cell receptor beta chains were all read from a single sample in a study of breast tumors, draining lymph nodes, adjacent tissues. Via MiXCR, TCRdb re-called the multiplex PCR reads, giving one row per CDR3 protein. The data show 150,000 to 200,000 distinct CDR3 sequences, around a third seen once. Breast cancer patients provided tissue from their axillary draining lymph nodes. Sequencing was carried out using axillary lymph node tissue. The receptors here all came from a female donor with breast cancer. Some clones in this sample may be carry-over from other donors' samples.

This sequence joins TRBV29-1 and TRBJ1-2, with 8 bases that match TRBD1. Germline V gene data show CDR1 as SQVTM and CDR2 as ANQGSEA. This CDR3 has 13 amino acids. Trimming took 4 bases from V and 4 from J; bases not matched to a gene: 5. The CDR3 reads CSVGSTGGYGYTF. DNA of the CDR3: TGCAGCGTTGGGTCCACAGGGGGCTATGGCTACACCTTC.

The chain links TRBV27 to TRBJ2-1; 7 bases are shared with TRBD2. CDR1 and CDR2 from the germline V gene are MNHEY and SMNVEV (reference sequence). The CDR3 is made up of 13 amino acids. Trimming took 3 bases from V and 13 from J; bases not matched to a gene: 9. CDR3 amino acids: CASSFRRERIQFF. The CDR3 DNA reads as TGTGCCAGCAGTTTTCGGCGGGAGAGGATACAGTTCTTC.

This clonotype occurred many times. The V gene is TRBV12-5, the J gene TRBJ2-7, with D possibly being TRBD1 or TRBD2 (5 bases each). The germline V and J ends were trimmed by 3 bases and 0 bases, with 9 bases remaining between them. The CDR3 contains 14 residues. Germline V gene sequence: CDR1 LGHNT, CDR2 FRNRAP. CDR3 nucleotide sequence: TGTGCTAGTGGTTTTGGGGGACCCTCCTACGAGCAGTACTTC. This encodes CASGFGGPSYEQYF. Based on the CDR3 plus reference TRBV12-5 and TRBJ2-7, the full variable domain is DARVTQTPRHKVTEMGQEVTMRCQPILGHNTVFWYRQTMMQGLELLAYFRNRAPLDDSGMPKDRFSAEMPDATLATLKIQPSEPRDSAVYFCASGFGGPSYEQYFGPGTRLTVT.

With respect to this clonotype: This sequence may be a read error, since a much larger clone differs from it by one base. This rearrangement joins TRBV20-1 to TRBJ2-7, with D possibly being TRBD2 (5 bases). The CDR3 covers 11 residues. Germline CDR1 is DFQATT and CDR2 is SNEGSKA (reference sequence). The CDR3 DNA is TGCCGTGCTGCTCCGGGATACGAGCAGTACTTC. It specifies CRAAPGYEQYF.

This clonotype appeared a few times. CDR3 amino acids: CASSFSRSNEKLFF. In DNA form, the CDR3 reads TGTGCCAGCAGTTTCTCCCGCTCAAATGAAAAACTGTTTTTT. The chain carries TRBV27 and TRBJ1-4; D gene uncertain. Germline V gene lookup returns CDR1 MNHEY and CDR2 SMNVEV (reference sequence). The CDR3 length is 14 residues. The V end lost 3 bases, the J end lost 5 bases, and 10 bases lay between the germline ends.

By share of the sample, this clonotype is medium-sized (0.01 to 0.1%). The genes are TRBV5-1 and TRBJ2-3; 14 bases match TRBD2. The CDR3 loop spans 19 amino acids. V dropped 3 bases and J dropped 3; count of bases not matched to a gene: 12. Per germline, CDR1 SGHRS and CDR2 YFSETQ. This CDR3 reads CASSSRGLAGAGRTDTQYF. CDR3 in DNA: TGCGCCAGCAGCTCTCGGGGACTAGCGGGAGCGGGGAGAACAGATACGCAGTATTTT.

This clonotype has a count of ten or more. This sequence joins TRBV7-9 and TRBJ2-7; D is perhaps TRBD1 or TRBD2 (5 bases each). Germline values: CDR1 SEHNR, CDR2 FQNEAQ (reference sequence). This CDR3 is 14 amino acids long. Trimming left V 5 bases short and J 1 base short, with 12 bases between. The CDR3 DNA is TGTGCCAGCAGCCTCGGGACCGTTTCCTACGAGCAGTACTTC. As protein: CASSLGTVSYEQYF.

As regards this clonotype: Possible read error: a much larger clone is one base away. Given the absence of the conserved phenylalanine or tryptophan at the CDR3 end, a read error is likely. V is TRBV4-1 and J is TRBJ2-1; D might be TRBD1 (6 bases). This CDR3 is 15 amino acids long. Germline lookup yields CDR1 MGHRA and CDR2 YSYEKL. The V end was cut by 4 bases, the J end by 8 bases, with 18 bases between. CDR3 nucleotides: TGCGCCAGCAGCCCCCGACAGGTACTACAGGATGAGCAGTTCTCC. This sequence encodes CASSPRQVLQDEQFS.

This clonotype was picked up a small number of times. This chain uses TRBV6-1 with TRBJ1-3, with a weak D call TRBD1 (5 bases). V was cut by 7 bases and J by 0 bases, with 16 bases left in between. Germline V gene sequence: CDR1 MNHNS, CDR2 SASEGT. This CDR3 comprises 16 residues. In DNA, the CDR3 is TGTGCCAGCAAGGGACCCGAACTTTCCTCTGGAAACACCATATATTTT. Protein sequence: CASKGPELSSGNTIYF.

V and J are TRBV11-2 and TRBJ2-5; 7 bases fit TRBD1. This CDR3 is built from 15 residues. V lost 5 bases and J lost 1; bases outside the gene matches: 7. Germline V gene lookup returns CDR1 SGHAT and CDR2 FQNNGV. CDR3 DNA sequence: TGTGCCAGCAGCACCGGGGACAGCCCCCAAGAGACCCAGTACTTC. Residues: CASSTGDSPQETQYF. Full variable domain (outside the CDR3, taken from reference TRBV11-2 and TRBJ2-5): EAGVAQSPRYKIIEKRQSVAFWCNPISGHATLYWYQQILGQGPKLLIQFQNNGVVDDSQLPKDRFSAERLKGVDSTLKIQPAKLEDSAVYLCASSTGDSPQETQYFGPGTRLLVL.

DNA of the CDR3: TGTGCCAGCAGCTTAGTTGCGCCGGGACTAGCGGGAGGTGCGTACAATGAGCAGTTCTTC. Protein product: CASSLVAPGLAGGAYNEQFF. The chain carries TRBV7-2 and TRBJ2-1, with 15 bases fitting TRBD2. V lost 1 base and J lost 4; bases outside the gene matches: 11. In germline, CDR1 is SGHTA, CDR2 FQGNSA. The CDR3 is 20 residues long.

Only a few counts were recorded for this clonotype. This clone may be a read error of a much larger clone one base away. V is TRBV12-5 and J is TRBJ2-7; D is ambiguous. The CDR3 loop spans 14 amino acids. Germline CDR1 and CDR2: LGHNT and FRNRAP. The V and J ends lost 3 bases and 6 bases respectively, with 15 bases between them. Here the CDR3 DNA reads TGTGCTAGTGGTTTCACCACCGACATCTTCGAGCAGTACTTC. It is translated as CASGFTTDIFEQYF.

With regard to this clonotype: A read error may explain this, as a much larger clone is one base away. J is TRBJ2-1 and V is TRBV11-2; perhaps D is TRBD1 or TRBD2 (5 bases each). The CDR3 sequence is 15 residues long. The V gene's germline CDR1 is SGHAT and CDR2 FQNNGV. The CDR3 is CAGSASRDRDNEQFF. The CDR3 nucleotides read TGTGCCGGCAGCGCCAGCCGGGACCGAGACAATGAGCAGTTCTTC.

This chain connects TRBV20-1 to TRBJ2-5; the match to TRBD2 covers 7 bases. V lost 7 bases to trimming and J lost 2 bases; unmatched junction nucleotides: 16. The CDR3 spans 16 residues. Germline V gives CDR1 DFQATT, CDR2 SNEGSKA (reference sequence). CDR3: CSVSGPRGGRQETQYF. The CDR3 DNA sequence: TGCAGTGTCAGCGGCCCCCGGGGAGGGCGGCAAGAGACCCAGTACTTC.

J is TRBJ1-5 and V is TRBV11-2, with a weak D call TRBD1 (5 bases). The germline gives CDR1 SGHAT, CDR2 FQNNGV. Trimming took off 2 bases at V and 8 bases at J, with 13 bases between the two ends. The CDR3 runs to 14 residues. CDR3 DNA sequence: TGTGCCAGCAGCTTACGGGGCCCGGGGAAGCCCCAGCATTTT. Amino acids: CASSLRGPGKPQHF.

Concerning this clonotype itself: The CDR3 does not end in the conserved phenylalanine or tryptophan, so this is likely a read error. This sequence joins TRBV2 and TRBJ2-7, with D maybe TRBD1 (5 bases). Deletions cut 5 bases from V and 4 bases from J, with 15 bases between. Per the germline V gene, CDR1 is SNHLY and CDR2 is FYNNEI. CDR3 length equals 14 residues. This CDR3 reads CASSLRFTGYEQYL. The CDR3 DNA reads TGTGCCAGCAGTCTACGTTTCACAGGTTACGAGCAGTACCTC.

This clonotype has at least ten counts. The V and J genes are TRBV2 and TRBJ2-3, with 12 bases that match TRBD2. Germline V gives CDR1 SNHLY, CDR2 FYNNEI. With V trimmed by 5 bases and J by 2 bases, 5 bases remained unmatched. The CDR3 runs 16 residues. CDR3 in DNA: TGTGCCAGCAGTAATGGACTAGCGGGGATCACAGATACGCAGTATTTT. Protein sequence: CASSNGLAGITDTQYF. Complete variable domain (other parts from reference TRBV2 and TRBJ2-3): EPEVTQTPSHQVTQMGQEVILRCVPISNHLYFYWYRQILGQKVEFLVSFYNNEISEKSEIFDDQFSVERPDGSNFTLKIRSTKLEDSAMYFCASSNGLAGITDTQYFGPGTRLTVL.

This clonotype was seen only a few times. The rearrangement links TRBV19 to TRBJ2-2, with TRBD2 as a possible D gene (5 bases). The V end lost 2 bases, the J end lost 6 bases, and 13 bases lay between the germline ends. The CDR3 runs to 15 residues. Looked up from germline, CDR1 is LNHDA and CDR2 is SQIVND (reference sequence). The CDR3 region is CASSIRAGTAGELFF. The DNA for the CDR3 is TGTGCCAGTAGTATAAGGGCGGGCACGGCCGGGGAGCTGTTTTTT.

Concerning this clonotype itself: A much larger clone differs from this one at a single base, so this may be a read error. The genes are TRBV7-2 and TRBJ2-5; unclear D gene. The CDR3 spans 15 residues. Germline-derived CDR1 and CDR2 are SGHTA and FQGNSA. The CDR3 loop is CASSLVGSHQETQHF. The CDR3 DNA is TGTGCCAGCAGCTTAGTAGGCAGTCACCAAGAGACCCAGCACTTC.

The chain links TRBV6-1 to TRBJ2-1; TRBD2 is a possible D gene (6 bases). Trimming removed 4 bases from V and 0 bases from J, with 13 bases in between. From germline, CDR1 is MNHNS and CDR2 SASEGT. The CDR3 runs to 16 residues. The CDR3 coding sequence is TGTGCCAGCAGTGGACGGGAGTCCCGCTCCTACAATGAGCAGTTCTTC. Translated, it gives CASSGRESRSYNEQFF.

This clonotype was seen a few times. The chain has TRBV27 and TRBJ2-7; D might be TRBD1 or TRBD2, each matching 5 bases. V dropped 1 base and J dropped 1 base, with 11 bases sitting between them. This CDR3 comprises 15 residues. Looked up from germline, CDR1 is MNHEY and CDR2 is SMNVEV (reference sequence). The CDR3 region is CASSLFGTDSYEQYF. CDR3 bases: TGTGCCAGCAGTTTATTCGGGACCGATTCCTACGAGCAGTACTTC.

This clonotype was seen many times. The CDR3 spells CASRDPGQNNEKLFF. The DNA of the CDR3 is TGTGCCAGCAGGGATCCGGGACAGAACAATGAAAAACTGTTTTTT. The chain has TRBV6-5 and TRBJ1-4, with TRBD1 identical over 7 bases. Trimming removed 6 bases from V and 5 bases from J; junction bases left unmatched: 9. The CDR3 is 15 amino acids. CDR1 and CDR2 (germline): MNHEY, SVGAGI.

This clonotype was counted only a few times. The gene calls are TRBV5-6 and TRBJ2-1; a possible D gene is TRBD2 (5 bases). This CDR3 is built from 15 residues. V was clipped by 4 bases and J by 0 bases, with 11 bases between them. Germline V CDR1 and CDR2: SGHDT, YYEEEE. CDR3: CASSQAVSSYNEQFF. For the CDR3, the DNA is TGTGCCAGCAGCCAAGCGGTGAGCTCCTACAATGAGCAGTTCTTC.

In the case of this clonotype: A much bigger clone sits one base away, suggesting this may be a read error. The chain is built from TRBV5-5 and TRBJ2-7; D not certain. Germline V gene lookup returns CDR1 SGHKS and CDR2 YYEKEE (reference sequence). The CDR3 has 15 residues. Trimming left V 2 bases short and J 2 bases short, with 14 bases between. CDR3 DNA: TGTGCCAGCAGCTTCACAGCCGCGGCCGCCTACGAGCAGTACTTC. This sequence encodes CASSFTAAAAYEQYF.